The 9 T cell receptor beta chains reported below all come from one sample, sequenced in a study of quantifying T cell responses using KT2 cells. About the research overall: RNA was reverse transcribed with TCR alpha and beta constant-region primers.

The cDNA 3' end received a ligated oligonucleotide with a UMI. An equimolar mix of RC1.1 and RC1.2 primed the beta chain across TRBC1 and TRBC2. One entry per CDR3 protein results from TCRdb running MiXCR on the UMI-ligation and nested PCR reads. Among some 33,000 distinct CDR3 sequences listed, about a tenth were seen once. The sequenced sample consisted of PBMCs spiked with cells of the T cell clone KT2. Receptors were obtained from a human donor.

This clonotype appeared a few times. The genes are TRBV7-6 and TRBJ2-6; D might be TRBD1 (6 bases). This CDR3 spans 20 amino acids. Germline-derived CDR1 and CDR2 are SGHVS and FNYEAQ. Trimming cost V 4 bases and J 0 bases, with 22 bases left between them. This CDR3 is CASSWSIFGRGSSGANVLTF. The DNA for the CDR3 is TGTGCCAGCAGCTGGTCCATTTTTGGAAGGGGGTCCTCTGGGGCCAACGTCCTGACTTTC.

This clonotype was counted ten times or more. The V gene is TRBV28, the J gene TRBJ1-5; no firm D call. Germline V gene lookup returns CDR1 MDHEN and CDR2 SYDVKM. This CDR3 region has 12 residues. V shed 7 bases and J shed 5 bases, with 9 bases lying between them. The CDR3 coding sequence is TGTGCCAGCACGACGGGAGATCAGCCCCAGCATTTT. It is translated as CASTTGDQPQHF. Full variable domain (missing parts from reference TRBV28 and TRBJ1-5): DVKVTQSSRYLVKRTGEKVFLECVQDMDHENMFWYRQDPGLGLRLIYFSYDVKMKEKGDIPEGYSVSREKKERFSLILESASTNQTSMYLCASTTGDQPQHFGDGTRLSIL.

The table lists this clonotype with a few counts. The chain couples TRBV12-3 or TRBV12-4 to TRBJ2-2; either TRBD1 or TRBD2 may supply D (8 bases each). The germline V and J ends were trimmed by 7 bases and 4 bases, with 19 bases remaining between them. CDR3 length: 16 residues. CDR3 sequence (DNA): TGTGCCAGCACCGATAGCGGGGACAGGAGCACCGGGGAGCTGTTTTTT. This gives the protein CASTDSGDRSTGELFF.

This clonotype occurred a few times. V and J are TRBV24-1 and TRBJ2-1; D gene unclear. CDR1 and CDR2 (germline): KGHDR, SFDVKD. This CDR3 has 14 amino acids. V lost 4 bases to trimming and J lost 0 bases, with 6 bases between them. CDR3 loop: CATSDGGSYNEQFF. CDR3 DNA sequence: TGTGCCACCAGTGACGGTGGCTCCTACAATGAGCAGTTCTTC.

This clonotype has just a few counts. The J gene is TRBJ2-1, the V gene TRBV7-6; TRBD1 agrees at 8 bases. V shed 3 bases and J 6 bases; nucleotides not matched to a gene: 1. CDR1 is SGHVS and CDR2 is FNYEAQ in the germline V gene. CDR3 length equals 13 residues. CDR3 sequence (DNA): TGTGCCAGCAGCTTTACAGGGGGCAATGAGCAGTTCTTC. It codes for CASSFTGGNEQFF.

This clonotype has just a few counts. The J gene is TRBJ2-2, the V gene TRBV2, with 7 bases lining up with TRBD1. The CDR3 covers 15 residues. Unmatched junction bases numbered 4, after V lost 5 bases and J lost 1 base. The germline CDR1 and CDR2 sequences are SNHLY and FYNNEI. In DNA form, the CDR3 reads TGTGCCAGCAGTCGAGACAGGGTGAACACCGGGGAGCTGTTTTTT. This translates into CASSRDRVNTGELFF.

J is TRBJ2-1 and V is TRBV11-3, with D possibly being TRBD2 (5 bases). The CDR3 is 17 residues long. The ends were cut back, 2 bases at V and 6 bases at J, with 20 bases in the middle. The germline gives CDR1 SGHNT, CDR2 YENEEA. CDR3 nucleotides: TGTGCCAGCAGCTTAATCGGGTGGTCTAGCCGACTCAATGAGCAGTTCTTC. It translates to CASSLIGWSSRLNEQFF.

This clonotype was seen many times. V is TRBV29-1 and J is TRBJ2-5, with a tentative D call TRBD2 (6 bases). The CDR3 spans 15 residues. The V end lost 0 bases, the J end lost 4 bases, and 15 bases lay between the germline ends. Looked up from germline, CDR1 is SQVTM and CDR2 is ANQGSEA. The CDR3 protein is CSVEEEGVAPETQYF. In nucleotides, the CDR3 is TGCAGCGTTGAAGAGGAGGGTGTAGCCCCAGAGACCCAGTACTTC.

The J gene is TRBJ2-2, the V gene TRBV24-1, with D uncertain. The CDR3 spans 14 residues. CDR1 is KGHDR, CDR2 SFDVKD, per germline. The germline V and J ends were trimmed by 0 bases and 5 bases, with 6 bases remaining between them. The CDR3 coding sequence is TGTGCCACCAGTGATTTGCTAGAGACCGGGGAGCTGTTTTTT. As protein: CATSDLLETGELFF.